A selection of T cell receptor beta chains follows, all from one sample in a study of cytomegalovirus exposure and HLA in healthy donors. Libraries were prepared by immunoSEQ multiplex PCR; TCRdb keeps only in-frame clonotypes and omits some of them. This table holds approximately 90,000 clones, approximately 7.7% found once. The sample consisted of PBMCs. The receptors here all came from a man aged 50 to 60 in good health and CMV-seronegative. The CDR3 runs from the conserved cysteine through the conserved F or W. D genes are given only for firm matches. Not every row has a clone size; where given, it reads once, few, many or a size class.

TRBJ2-2 TRBV9 TRBD2 few CASSHSGTSTNTGELFF TGTGCCAGCAGCCATTCTGGGACTAGCACGAACACCGGGGAGCTGTTTTTT
TRBJ2-7 TRBV28 TRBD1 once CASRKTGSYEQYF TGTGCCAGCAGGAAGACAGGGTCCTACGAGCAGTACTTC
TRBJ2-5 TRBV28 TRBD2 few CASSPLAGGRGETQYF TGTGCCAGCAGTCCGTTAGCGGGGGGACGGGGAGAGACCCAGTACTTC
TRBJ2-7 TRBV18 - few CASSPPGAYREIEQYF TGTGCCAGCTCACCACCCGGAGCGTACCGCGAAATAGAGCAGTACTTC
TRBJ2-3 TRBV2 TRBD1 - CASRLRDRATDTQYF TGTGCCAGCCGCCTCAGGGACAGGGCCACAGATACGCAGTATTTT
TRBJ2-2 TRBV19 TRBD2 - CASSILAANTGELFF TGTGCCAGTAGTATCCTAGCGGCAAACACCGGGGAGCTGTTTTTT
TRBJ1-1 TRBV6-6 - few CASSYFKLNTEAFF TGTGCCAGCAGTTACTTTAAATTGAACACTGAAGCTTTCTTT
TRBJ2-7 TRBV7-2 - few CASSLVDHTMLVARGEQYF TGTGCCAGCAGCTTAGTCGACCATACAATGTTAGTAGCAAGGGGCGAGCAGTACTTC
TRBJ2-5 TRBV15 - few CATSRDLAGPETQYF TGTGCCACCAGCAGAGATCTGGCGGGCCCAGAGACCCAGTACTTC
TRBJ2-3 TRBV18 TRBD2 - CASTYSGRVQNTQYF TGTGCCAGCACCTATAGCGGGAGGGTCCAGAATACGCAGTATTTT
TRBJ1-2 TRBV28 TRBD1 few CASSLSGTGRYYTF TGTGCCAGCAGTTTATCCGGGACAGGGAGGTACTACACCTTC
TRBJ1-2 TRBV19 TRBD1 few CASRAGTAFGYTF TGTGCCAGTAGGGCCGGGACAGCTTTTGGCTACACCTTC
TRBJ2-3 TRBV7-9 - few CASSLERVDTQYF TGTGCCAGCAGCTTAGAACGAGTAGATACGCAGTATTTT
TRBJ1-5 TRBV9 - - CASSVVGAPNQPQHF TGTGCCAGCAGCGTAGTGGGGGCACCCAATCAGCCCCAGCATTTT
TRBJ2-4 TRBV7-8 TRBD1 - CASSFGQGAKNIQYF TGTGCCAGCAGCTTCGGACAGGGGGCCAAAAACATTCAGTACTTC
TRBJ1-3 TRBV28 - - CASSLSTDGNTIYF TGTGCCAGCAGTTTATCGACAGACGGAAACACCATATATTTT
TRBJ2-3 TRBV30 TRBD2 - CAWSLTSGYTDTQYF TGTGCCTGGAGCCTAACTAGCGGATACACAGATACGCAGTATTTT
TRBJ2-2 TRBV15 TRBD2 - CATSVRAGGPDELFF TGTGCCACCAGCGTACGAGCGGGAGGGCCTGATGAGCTGTTTTTT
TRBJ2-7 TRBV9 - - CASSAHGGAYEQYF TGTGCCAGCAGCGCCCATGGTGGAGCGTACGAGCAGTACTTC
TRBJ2-2 TRBV6-5 TRBD2 few CASRGLARFGELFF TGTGCCAGCAGAGGACTAGCGCGATTCGGGGAGCTGTTTTTT
TRBJ2-5 TRBV11-2 TRBD1 - CASTLDGTDQETQYF TGTGCCAGCACCTTGGACGGGACAGACCAAGAGACCCAGTACTTC
TRBJ2-3 TRBV9 - - CASTPSRGITDTQYF TGTGCCAGCACCCCGAGTCGGGGGATAACAGATACGCAGTATTTT
TRBJ2-6 TRBV18 TRBD1 - CASSLGQHSGANVLTF TGTGCCAGCTCACTGGGACAGCACTCTGGGGCCAACGTCCTGACTTTC
TRBJ1-5 TRBV18 - few CASSPPNQGGNQPQHF TGTGCCAGCTCACCACCGAACCAAGGGGGCAATCAGCCCCAGCATTTT